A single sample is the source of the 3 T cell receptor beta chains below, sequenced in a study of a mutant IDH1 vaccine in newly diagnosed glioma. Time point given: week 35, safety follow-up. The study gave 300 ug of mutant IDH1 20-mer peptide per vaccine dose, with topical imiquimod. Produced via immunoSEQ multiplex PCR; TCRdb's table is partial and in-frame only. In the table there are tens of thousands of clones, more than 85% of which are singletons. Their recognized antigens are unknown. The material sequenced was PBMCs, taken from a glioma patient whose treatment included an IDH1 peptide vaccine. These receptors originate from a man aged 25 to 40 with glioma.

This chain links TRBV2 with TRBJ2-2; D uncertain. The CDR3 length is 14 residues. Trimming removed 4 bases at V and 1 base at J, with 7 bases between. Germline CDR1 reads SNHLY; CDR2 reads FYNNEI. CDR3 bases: TGTGCCAGCAGTGTGGAAGGGAACACCGGGGAGCTGTTTTTT. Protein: CASSVEGNTGELFF.

CDR3 DNA sequence: TGTGCCCTCAGGACCGAGATAAGCGAGCAGTACTTC. Amino acid sequence: CALRTEISEQYF. The chain links TRBV30 to TRBJ2-7; D is unclear. Trimming pared 8 bases from V and 6 bases from J, leaving 17 bases between. The CDR3 is made up of 12 amino acids. Germline V gene lookup returns CDR1 GTSNPN and CDR2 SVGIG (reference sequence).

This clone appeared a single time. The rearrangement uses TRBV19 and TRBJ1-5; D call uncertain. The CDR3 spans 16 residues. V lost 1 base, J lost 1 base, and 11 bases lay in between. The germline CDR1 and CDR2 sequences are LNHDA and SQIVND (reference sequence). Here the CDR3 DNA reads TGTGCCAGTAGTATAGTATCCGGGATGAGCAATCAGCCCCAGCATTTT. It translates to CASSIVSGMSNQPQHF.